A selection of T cell receptor beta chains follows, all from one sample in a study of T-cell reconstitution after alpha-beta-depleted transplantation in children. Using its own MiXCR run on the PCR reads, TCRdb lists one record per CDR3 protein. The repertoire includes some 350,000 distinct CDR3 sequences, approximately 10% of them detected once, and 2% to 3% sits in the top ten. The sample was PBMCs from the stem cell graft donor, taken from the stem cell graft. These receptors were collected from a human donor who donated a stem cell graft to a child with acute lymphoblastic leukemia. Each CDR3 is given with its conserved first and last residue. Each record gives: D gene, clone size, J gene, V gene, CDR3 protein, CDR3 DNA. D genes are given only for firm matches. For some rows the clone size is stated as once, few or many, or as a class when expanded; others skip it.

. few TRBJ2-1 TRBV19 CASSIGTPRGNEQFF TGTGCCAGTAGTATCGGGACCCCAAGAGGCAATGAGCAGTTCTTC
. few TRBJ2-3 TRBV11-2 CASSSPRVFRTDTQYF TGTGCCAGCAGCTCCCCCCGAGTGTTCCGCACAGATACGCAGTATTTT
TRBD2 few TRBJ2-5 TRBV5-5 CASSLAATSGRETQYF TGTGCCAGCAGCTTGGCCGCGACTAGCGGGAGGGAGACCCAGTACTTC
. . TRBJ1-2 TRBV3-1 CASSQDVGERGYTF TGTGCCAGCAGCCAAGATGTCGGGGAACGGGGCTACACCTTC
. few TRBJ2-5 TRBV5-1 CASSYLAGTAPETQYF TGCGCCAGCAGCTACCTCGCCGGGACGGCCCCAGAGACCCAGTACTTC
. many TRBJ2-7 TRBV27 CASSLGGNYEQYF TGTGCCAGCAGTTTAGGCGGAAACTACGAGCAGTACTTC
TRBD1 . TRBJ2-1 TRBV5-1 CASSLTGQGYEQFF TGCGCCAGCAGTCTTACCGGACAGGGCTATGAGCAGTTCTTC
. few TRBJ1-1 TRBV20-1 CSARHTEAFF TGCAGTGCTAGGCACACTGAAGCTTTCTTT
. many TRBJ2-5 TRBV20-1 CSARAQDRTSETQYF TGCAGTGCTAGAGCACAAGATAGGACTTCGGAGACCCAGTACTTC
TRBD2 . TRBJ2-1 TRBV6-2/TRBV6-3 CASSLSASGSWQFF TGTGCCAGCAGTTTATCGGCTAGCGGGAGTTGGCAGTTCTTC
. few TRBJ2-7 TRBV7-9 CASSGRWTPYEQYF TGTGCCAGCAGCGGGAGGTGGACACCCTACGAGCAGTACTTC
. many TRBJ2-6 TRBV12-3/TRBV12-4 CATTGSGANVLTF TGTGCCACCACAGGCTCTGGGGCCAACGTCCTGACTTTC
. many TRBJ1-5 TRBV20-1 CSVGDQTGDQPQHF TGCAGTGTAGGGGACCAGACGGGGGATCAGCCCCAGCATTTT
TRBD2 . TRBJ2-1 TRBV5-1 CAREPSGRTNNEQFF TGCGCCAGGGAACCCAGCGGGAGGACCAACAATGAGCAGTTCTTC
TRBD1 . TRBJ2-2 TRBV5-1 CASSFDRAANGELFF TGCGCCAGCAGCTTCGACAGGGCGGCAAACGGGGAGCTGTTTTTT
. . TRBJ2-3 TRBV18 CASSPAGTSTDTQYF TGTGCCAGCTCACCAGCCGGGACTAGCACAGATACGCAGTATTTT
. . TRBJ2-2 TRBV11-2 CASSFRFARTVYTGQLFF TGTGCCAGCAGCTTTCGCTTTGCTCGGACTGTTTACACCGGGCAGCTGTTTTTT
TRBD1 . TRBJ1-1 TRBV5-1 CASSGTGYSGTEAFF TGCGCCAGCAGCGGGACAGGGTATAGCGGCACTGAAGCTTTCTTT
TRBD2 . TRBJ2-1 TRBV7-9 CASSPVGGRAINEQFF TGTGCCAGCAGCCCAGTCGGAGGGAGGGCCATTAATGAGCAGTTCTTC
. . TRBJ2-1 TRBV7-9 CASRLGGASEQFF TGTGCCAGCAGATTAGGGGGGGCCAGTGAGCAGTTCTTC
TRBD2 few TRBJ2-3 TRBV14 CASSQERLAGPTDTQYF TGTGCCAGCAGCCAAGAACGACTAGCGGGGCCCACAGATACGCAGTATTTT
TRBD2 few TRBJ2-1 TRBV6-5 CASRGPGLAGGGEQFF TGTGCCAGCAGGGGTCCGGGACTAGCGGGAGGGGGTGAGCAGTTCTTC
TRBD1 many TRBJ2-5 TRBV6-1 CASSERRRTGSQETQYF TGTGCCAGCAGTGAAAGGAGGAGGACAGGGTCGCAAGAGACCCAGTACTTC
TRBD2 few TRBJ2-3 TRBV10-3 CAISEIAGERTDTQYF TGTGCCATCAGCGAAATAGCGGGAGAACGCACAGATACGCAGTATTTT
. few TRBJ2-7 TRBV20-1 CSARDGVAGLNEQYF TGCAGTGCTAGAGATGGGGTGGCGGGATTGAACGAGCAGTACTTC
. many TRBJ1-1 TRBV5-1 CASNPGGLQGRDTEAFF TGCGCCAGCAACCCGGGGGGTCTACAGGGTCGAGACACTGAAGCTTTCTTT
TRBD1 . TRBJ2-6 TRBV7-9 CASSLGDGQGGTGANVLTF TGTGCCAGCAGCTTGGGGGACGGACAGGGAGGAACTGGGGCCAACGTCCTGACTTTC
. . TRBJ1-2 TRBV30 CAWSELGDGYTF TGTGCCTGGAGTGAGTTGGGGGATGGCTACACCTTC
. . TRBJ1-5 TRBV10-3 CAISESILGGADSNQPQHF TGTGCCATCAGTGAGTCGATTTTAGGAGGGGCGGATAGCAATCAGCCCCAGCATTTT
. many TRBJ1-6 TRBV4-1 CASSPGRAPTPLHF TGCGCCAGCAGCCCCGGCAGGGCGCCAACACCCCTCCACTTT
TRBD2 . TRBJ2-5 TRBV5-5 CASSLSPRSSGQETQYF TGTGCCAGCAGCCTCTCTCCTAGGTCTAGCGGCCAAGAGACCCAGTACTTC
. . TRBJ1-5 TRBV20-1 CSAKRQGNQPQHF TGCAGTGCTAAGAGACAGGGCAATCAGCCCCAGCATTTT
TRBD1 few TRBJ1-6 TRBV14 CASSEGTANSPLHF TGTGCCAGCAGCGAAGGGACAGCAAATTCACCCCTCCACTTT
. . TRBJ2-5 TRBV7-6 CASSPGTQQETQYF TGTGCCAGCAGCCCCGGGACCCAACAAGAGACCCAGTACTTC
. many TRBJ1-5 TRBV20-1 CSARRGPSNQPQHF TGCAGTGCTAGACGGGGTCCTAGCAATCAGCCCCAGCATTTT
. few TRBJ1-3 TRBV3-1 CASSPRAGTGNTIYF TGTGCCAGCAGCCCGCGCGCGGGAACTGGAAACACCATATATTTT
. . TRBJ1-4 TRBV30 CAWNTWQLGRDTDNEKLFF TGTGCCTGGAACACTTGGCAGTTGGGGCGGGACACCGATAATGAAAAACTGTTTTTT
TRBD1 . TRBJ1-4 TRBV5-1 CASSAGQGGEKLFF TGCGCCAGCAGCGCGGGACAGGGCGGTGAAAAACTGTTTTTT
. many TRBJ2-5 TRBV7-2 CASSYLGGPGETQYF TGTGCCAGCAGCTACCTGGGCGGGCCCGGGGAGACCCAGTACTTC
TRBD2 few TRBJ2-7 TRBV20-1 CSASVSGRGYEQYF TGCAGTGCTAGTGTTAGCGGGAGGGGCTACGAGCAGTACTTC
TRBD2 . TRBJ2-1 TRBV4-3 CASSHLGGRELNEQFF TGCGCCAGCAGCCACTTGGGCGGGAGGGAGCTCAATGAGCAGTTCTTC
TRBD1 . TRBJ1-3 TRBV12-3/TRBV12-4 CASSPWTGRNTIYF TGTGCCAGCAGTCCTTGGACAGGGAGAAACACCATATATTTT
. many TRBJ1-2 TRBV6-5 CASSRTSNYGYTF TGTGCCAGCAGCCGGACGAGTAACTATGGCTACACCTTC
TRBD1 . TRBJ1-1 TRBV19 CASSPGGGGFTEAFF TGTGCCAGTAGCCCGGGAGGAGGGGGCTTCACTGAAGCTTTCTTT
. few TRBJ2-1 TRBV6-1 CASRSSLANNEQFF TGTGCCAGCAGGAGCAGTCTAGCAAACAATGAGCAGTTCTTC
. . TRBJ2-1 TRBV10-3 CAISESRGMPAGEQFF TGTGCCATCAGTGAGTCAAGGGGGATGCCGGCGGGTGAGCAGTTCTTC
. . TRBJ1-2 TRBV5-1 CASSMGAHGYTF TGCGCCAGCAGCATGGGGGCGCATGGCTACACCTTC
. many TRBJ2-5 TRBV21-1 CASSKAPLIAGGKGQETQYF TGTGCCAGCAGCAAAGCCCCGTTGATAGCGGGGGGGAAGGGGCAAGAGACCCAGTACTTC
. many TRBJ2-5 TRBV7-9 CASSFAYQETQYF TGTGCCAGCAGCTTCGCCTACCAAGAGACCCAGTACTTC
. . TRBJ1-1 TRBV3-1 CASSQDKFTEAFF TGTGCCAGCAGCCAAGATAAATTCACTGAAGCTTTCTTT
. . TRBJ2-2 TRBV7-9 CASSLLGRGTGELFF TGTGCCAGCAGCTTACTAGGGAGAGGCACCGGGGAGCTGTTTTTT
. . TRBJ2-3 TRBV6-5 CASSYSGGPEYF TGTGCCAGCAGTTACTCAGGAGGACCCGAGTATTTT
TRBD2 many TRBJ2-1 TRBV6-1 CASSRLAGNDEQFF TGTGCCAGCAGTCGACTAGCGGGAAACGATGAGCAGTTCTTC
. few TRBJ1-5 TRBV18 CASSPVRVGGNQPQHF TGTGCCAGCTCACCCGTAAGGGTGGGTGGGAATCAGCCCCAGCATTTT
. few TRBJ2-7 TRBV20-1 CSAPGTSYEQYF TGCAGTGCTCCCGGGACGTCCTACGAGCAGTACTTC
. . TRBJ1-2 TRBV27 CASSLYPGANYGYTF TGTGCCAGCAGTTTATATCCAGGAGCGAACTATGGCTACACCTTC
. . TRBJ1-2 TRBV29-1 CSVEDRNYGYTF TGCAGCGTTGAGGACCGTAACTATGGCTACACCTTC
. . TRBJ2-6 TRBV7-2 CASSTLSGANGLTF TGTGCCAGCAGCACCCTCTCTGGGGCCAACGGCCTGACTTTC
. . TRBJ2-1 TRBV9 CASSGRDRVSGTSWGNEQFF TGTGCCAGCAGCGGGCGGGACAGGGTTTCCGGGACTAGTTGGGGCAATGAGCAGTTCTTC